This T cell receptor (beta chain) stems from a study of cytomegalovirus exposure and HLA in healthy donors (dated by TCRdb to 2016 to 2017). With regard to the full study: According to an earlier analysis of a few hundred of the donors, about 179 million T cells yielded over 100 million unique TCR beta sequences and about 300 Gb of sequence data. Across some 400 genotyped donors of the cohort, an average of roughly 250,000 unique TCR beta nucleotide sequences per donor were sequenced, and roughly 17% of those sequences were non-productive. Approximately 310 gigabases of sequencing data and 70 million to 85 million unique TCR sequences were included in an early release covering 550 to 800 HLA-typed donors. Donor age, sex, ethnicity and CMV serostatus were collected together with the repertoire data. All discovery cohort repertoires had been generated on a single sequencing platform. A separate validation cohort of 100 to 150 different subjects was used in addition to the approximately 610-subject first cohort. In the later analysis, no new phenotypic data were used to find candidate immune exposures; instead, reliance was placed on TCR beta sequences and their occurrence across donors. Of the approximately 400 genotyped donors, roughly 85% fell in the genetic ancestry cluster associated with self-reported Caucasian donors. Roughly five DR-DQ haplotypes were treated as single units for association and clustering because of strong linkage in the cohort. The study was designed to test whether signatures of past pathogen exposure could be identified by cataloging public T cell receptors. Typing coverage differed by locus: A, B, C, DRB1 and DQB1 were typed in roughly 620-630 donors, DQA1 in about 550, DPA1 in 600 to 610, and DPB1 in approximately 450. An earlier analysis of 500 to 750 of the donors applied high-throughput TCR beta sequencing to assess whether each TCR beta V gene segment acted as functional or pseudogenic. Genome-wide SNP genotypes for about 55% of the 666 donors were used in a later genetic analysis, which treated that subset as a discovery cohort. HLA typing covered class I and class II loci at four-digit resolution. A later analysis re-examined previously published TCR beta repertoires from 500 to 700 donors and added high-resolution HLA genotyping to investigate patterns of TCR occurrence. To predict cytomegalovirus infection status, the study combined high-throughput TCR immunosequencing, statistical association of individual TCRs with disease status, and machine learning. The study used immunosequencing to profile the T cell repertoires of 600 to 850 subjects and linked those repertoires to cytomegalovirus serostatus. Paper-wide results and their limitations: In this cohort, only TCR beta chains were sequenced, and detectable features were limited by the absence of alpha or paired-chain data. A later analysis reported that several top co-occurrence clusters appeared linked to parvovirus B19, influenza, CMV and Epstein-Barr virus. Some IMGT-functional V segments, including TRBV6-2 and TRBV6-3, could not be told apart with the 87-base-pair reads, so those segments were excluded. A cluster of highly shared sequence variants was judged likely to represent a technical artifact of the sequencing pipeline. According to the authors, the approach could potentially be generalized to other disease states and immunological phenotypes. A later analysis found that HLA-associated TCR beta chains were more clonally expanded and had lower generation probabilities than equally common non-associated chains. A later analysis associated about 17,000 TCR beta sequences with specific HLA alleles at a false discovery rate of 0.05. In vitro tests confirmed that a few of the cytomegalovirus-associated TCR beta chains recognize cytomegalovirus antigens. A further reported finding was that TCR beta sequences accurately predicted the HLA-A and HLA-B alleles for most subjects in the first cohort. According to a later genetic analysis, donors in an Asian-associated ancestry cluster had fewer N-insertions in productive TCRs than the approximately 670-donor mean. A later analysis found that TCR association rates varied across HLA loci, with DRB1 alleles showing the most associated TCRs and HLA-C alleles the fewest. In a later genetic analysis, a missense DCLRE1C variant was associated with V-gene and J-gene trimming of TCR beta chains, and the association was replicated in an independent cohort. Because HLA typing was unavailable for some donors at each locus, only the typed subset was used in association tests. The earlier analysis of a few hundred of the donors excluded roughly 17 rarely observed V segments, including chromosome 9 orphons, because counts were too low. The only immune exposure information available for the cohort was CMV serostatus. Assigning TCR associations to individual alleles was difficult when HLA alleles, especially DR and DQ, strongly co-occurred. Linkage disequilibrium might explain the correlated functional status among segregating V segments, but an unknown experimental factor could not be ruled out. In the study, about 150 TCR beta chains were listed as associated with cytomegalovirus. The classifier was reported to diagnose cytomegalovirus status with high specificity and sensitivity in both the original cohort and the validation cohort. In an earlier analysis of approximately 590 of the donors, most TCR beta V segments appeared in productive rearrangements about 90% or about 30% of the time, broadly matching IMGT annotations. Presence/absence analyses assumed roughly uniform sequencing depth across donors, an assumption that may not hold. While some public TCRs were present in many individuals, most TCR sequences turned up only very rarely across donors. According to a later analysis, most CMV-associated TCR beta chains appeared to be HLA-restricted, and the HLA associations seemed to be driven largely by CMV exposure.

The cohort comprised more than 550 healthy bone marrow donors. At the time of sampling, all cohort members were nominally healthy, though unrecorded immune exposures were likely present. The donor tested CMV seropositive and was one of the 289 seropositive cohort members. A peripheral blood sample was collected from each donor, and TCR beta sequencing was performed on peripheral blood mononuclear cells. Genomic DNA extraction from the blood cell samples was performed with the Qiagen DNeasy Blood Extraction Kit. Of note for this clone: What antigen it recognizes has not been identified.

Library generation was performed with the immunoSEQ multiplex PCR assay. For the multiplex PCR, a mixture combining 60 forward primers for TCR Vbeta segments and 13 reverse primers for TCR Jbeta segments was used. The CDR3 region of rearranged TCR beta genes was amplified from genomic DNA by a multiplex PCR assay. The Illumina HiSeq System was used to sequence the amplified TCR beta libraries as 87-base-pair reads. Per the original workflow: A later analysis counted about 80 million unique TCR beta chains across the 690 or so repertoires, and 9 million to 14 million of these chains were shared by at least two donors. To remove PCR and sequencing errors, raw reads were error-corrected and collapsed into unique sequences using a nearest-neighbor algorithm that merged closely related sequences. Alignment of CDR3 sequences to IMGT reference sequences was used to assign V, D and J gene segments. Each retained sequence needed at least a six-nucleotide match to both a V gene segment and a J gene segment. Rearrangements were classified as productive when the CDR3 lacked stop codons and remained in frame with V and J, and all other rearrangements were classified as non-productive. Following IMGT convention, CDR3 was defined as the stretch from the second conserved V-encoded cysteine to the conserved J-encoded phenylalanine. In an earlier analysis of around 540 of the donors, sequences lacking an unambiguous match to a single V gene segment were excluded. An earlier analysis of a few hundred of the donors called V segments functional above 56.7% productive rearrangements and segregating when the between-donor standard deviation exceeded 5%. To diagnose cytomegalovirus status from the catalog of TCR beta chain sequences, a statistical classification framework was built. V and J gene assignment, in a later analysis, came from comparing TCR nucleotide sequences with IMGT/GENE-DB human TR gene sequences. In a later analysis, CDR3 sequences and most-parsimonious VDJ recombination scenarios were assigned using the TCRdist pipeline. In a later analysis, every TCR beta chain was defined by the combination of its CDR3 amino acid sequence and its V-gene family, and reads without a unique V-gene family were dropped. In a later analysis, 450 to 600 highly shared, low-generation-probability nucleotide sequences were removed to address suspected cross-contamination and a sequencing artifact. In a later analysis, a clonal expansion index for each public chain was calculated from normalized within-repertoire ranks of inferred template counts. In a later analysis, generation probabilities were computed using a VDJ recombination model fitted to out-of-frame rearrangements, and the results were checked against IGoR. In a later analysis, TCR-TCR, TCR-HLA and TCR-CMV co-occurrence was scored with hypergeometric tests, and a repertoire-size bias correction was applied to TCR pairs. To estimate false discovery rates, a later analysis permuted the HLA or CMV assignments 20 times. In a later analysis, co-occurring TCRs were grouped with DBSCAN, and TCRdist sequence similarity was added when clustering was performed within HLA-allele-positive subsets. For co-occurrence clustering, repertoires with fewer than 30,000 or more than 120,000 public chains were excluded, along with roughly five repertoires with anomalous nucleotide sharing. TCRdb holds this immuneACCESS table with in-frame rearrangements only. Some clones are missing; in checked studies, unresolved V genes explain under half, and the rest has no known cause. V, J and clone size are taken as reported in that table, and D and trimming were inferred from the DNA itself. The sample's clone listing holds approximately 60,000 clones. The top ten clonotypes cover around 5% of the sample.

CDR1 and CDR2, per the germline V gene, are MRHNA and SNTAGT. V ends up 2 bases short and J 4 bases short, with an unmatched junction base count of 0. The cysteine opens and the phenylalanine closes a CDR3 of 16 amino acids. This entry keeps only the CDR3 DNA: 48 bases, framed from base 1. The sequencing sample was made of PBMCs. The TCR originated in a man younger than 45 in good health and CMV-seropositive. This chain joins TRBV6-4 to TRBJ2-3; 16 bases in between match TRBD2. The encoded CDR3 is CASSDGTSGGADTQYF. The sequence in DNA is TGTGCCAGCAGTGACGGGACTAGCGGGGGGGCAGATACGCAGTATTTT.